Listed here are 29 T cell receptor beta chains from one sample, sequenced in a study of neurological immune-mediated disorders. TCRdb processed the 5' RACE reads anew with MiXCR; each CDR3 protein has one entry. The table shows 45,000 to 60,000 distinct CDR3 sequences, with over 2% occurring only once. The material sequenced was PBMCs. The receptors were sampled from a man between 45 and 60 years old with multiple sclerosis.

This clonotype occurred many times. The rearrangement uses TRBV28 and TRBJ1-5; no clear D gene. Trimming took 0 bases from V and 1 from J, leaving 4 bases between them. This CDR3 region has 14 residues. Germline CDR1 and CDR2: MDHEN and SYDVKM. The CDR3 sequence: CASSLWGSNQPQHF. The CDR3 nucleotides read TGTGCCAGCAGTTTATGGGGGAGCAATCAGCCCCAGCATTTT.

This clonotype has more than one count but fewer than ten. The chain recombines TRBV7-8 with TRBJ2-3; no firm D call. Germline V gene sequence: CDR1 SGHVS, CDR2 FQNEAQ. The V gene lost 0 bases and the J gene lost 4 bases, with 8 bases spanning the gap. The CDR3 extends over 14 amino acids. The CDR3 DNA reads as TGTGCCAGCAGCTTAGCCAGGCCGGCAGATACGCAGTATTTT. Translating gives CASSLARPADTQYF.

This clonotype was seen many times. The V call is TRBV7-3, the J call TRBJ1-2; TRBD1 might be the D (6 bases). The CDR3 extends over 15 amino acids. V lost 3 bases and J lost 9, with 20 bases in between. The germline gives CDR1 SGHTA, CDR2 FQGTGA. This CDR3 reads CASSFQTGPHSSYTF. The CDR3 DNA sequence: TGTGCCAGCAGCTTTCAGACAGGTCCCCACTCCAGCTACACCTTC.

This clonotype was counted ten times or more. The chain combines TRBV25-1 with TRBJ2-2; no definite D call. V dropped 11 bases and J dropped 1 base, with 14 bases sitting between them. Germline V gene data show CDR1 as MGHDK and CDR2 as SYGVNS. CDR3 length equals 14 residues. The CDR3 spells CASSVIQNTGELFF. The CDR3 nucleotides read TGTGCCTCCTCAGTCATACAGAACACCGGGGAGCTGTTTTTT.

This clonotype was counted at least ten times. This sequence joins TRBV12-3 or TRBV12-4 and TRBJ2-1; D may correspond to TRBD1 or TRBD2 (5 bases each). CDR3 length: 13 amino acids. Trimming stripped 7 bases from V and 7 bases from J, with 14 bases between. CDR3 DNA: TGTGCCAGCACCGGGACCCATAGGAATGAGCAGTTCTTC. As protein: CASTGTHRNEQFF.

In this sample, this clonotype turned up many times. CDR3 nucleotides: TGCGCCAGCAGCTTGGCGGTAGGGGGCATCGAAAAACTGTTTTTT. This codes for CASSLAVGGIEKLFF. The V gene is TRBV5-1, the J gene TRBJ1-4; 7 positions agree with TRBD1. The trim removed 0 bases at V and 8 bases at J, leaving 7 bases unmatched. The CDR3 spans 15 residues. CDR1 is SGHRS, CDR2 YFSETQ, per germline.

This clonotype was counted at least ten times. The CDR3: CASSLSGRLAKNIQYF. CDR3 nucleotides: TGTGCCAGCAGCTTATCTGGCAGGTTGGCCAAAAACATTCAGTACTTC. The rearrangement links TRBV7-9 to TRBJ2-4; D unclear. CDR3 length: 16 amino acids. Germline CDR1 reads SEHNR; CDR2 reads FQNEAQ (reference sequence). With 2 bases removed from V and 1 base from J, the gap between germline ends came to 12 bases.

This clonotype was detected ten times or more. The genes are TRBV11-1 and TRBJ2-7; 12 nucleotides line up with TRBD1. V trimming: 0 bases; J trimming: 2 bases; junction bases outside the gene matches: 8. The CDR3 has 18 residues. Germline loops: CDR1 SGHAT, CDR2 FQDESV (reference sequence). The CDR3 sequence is CASSLAPAGQGAAYEQYF. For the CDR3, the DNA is TGTGCCAGCAGCTTAGCCCCGGCGGGACAGGGGGCCGCCTACGAGCAGTACTTC. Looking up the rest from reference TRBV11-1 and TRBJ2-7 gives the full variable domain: EAEVAQSPRYKITEKSQAVAFWCDPISGHATLYWYRQILGQGPELLVQFQDESVVDDSQLPKDRFSAERLKGVDSTLKIQPAELGDSAMYLCASSLAPAGQGAAYEQYFGPGTRLTVT.

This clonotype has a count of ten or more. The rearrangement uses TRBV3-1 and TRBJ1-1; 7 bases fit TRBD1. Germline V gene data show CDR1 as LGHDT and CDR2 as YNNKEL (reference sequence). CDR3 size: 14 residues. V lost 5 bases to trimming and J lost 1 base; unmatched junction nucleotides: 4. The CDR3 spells CASSSYRGNTEAFF. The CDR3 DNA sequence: TGTGCCAGCAGCTCTTACAGGGGGAACACTGAAGCTTTCTTT.

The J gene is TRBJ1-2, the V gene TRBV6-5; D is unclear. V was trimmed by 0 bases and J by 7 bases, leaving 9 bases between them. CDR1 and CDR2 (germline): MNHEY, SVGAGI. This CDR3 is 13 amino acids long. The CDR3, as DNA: TGTGCCAGCAGTTACTCCCGGTCGGGTGGCTACACCTTC. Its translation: CASSYSRSGGYTF.

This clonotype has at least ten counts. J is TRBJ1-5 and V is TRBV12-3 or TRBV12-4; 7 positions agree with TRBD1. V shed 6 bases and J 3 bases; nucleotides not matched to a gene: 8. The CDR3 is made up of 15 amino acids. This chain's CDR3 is CASRSAGGNNQPQHF. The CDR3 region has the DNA TGTGCCAGCAGGTCGGCAGGGGGTAACAATCAGCCCCAGCATTTT.

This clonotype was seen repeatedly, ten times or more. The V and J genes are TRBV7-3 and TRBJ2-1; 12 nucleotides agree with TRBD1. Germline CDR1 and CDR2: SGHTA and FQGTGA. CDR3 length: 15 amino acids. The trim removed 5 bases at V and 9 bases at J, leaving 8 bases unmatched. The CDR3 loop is CASSQSGTGGGEQFF. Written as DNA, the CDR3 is TGTGCCAGCAGCCAATCCGGGACAGGGGGCGGTGAGCAGTTCTTC.

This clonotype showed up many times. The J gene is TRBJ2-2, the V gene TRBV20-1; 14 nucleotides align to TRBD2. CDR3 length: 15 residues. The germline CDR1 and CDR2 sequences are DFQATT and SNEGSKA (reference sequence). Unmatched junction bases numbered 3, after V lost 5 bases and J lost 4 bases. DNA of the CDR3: TGCAGTGCTTTGACTAGCGGGGGGGGCACCGGGGAGCTGTTTTTT. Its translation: CSALTSGGGTGELFF.

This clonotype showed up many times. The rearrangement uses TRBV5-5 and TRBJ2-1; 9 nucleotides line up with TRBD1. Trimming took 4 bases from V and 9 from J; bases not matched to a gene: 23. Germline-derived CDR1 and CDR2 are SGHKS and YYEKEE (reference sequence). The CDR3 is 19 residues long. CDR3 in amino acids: CASSRLWRDRVASSVEQFF. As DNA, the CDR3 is TGTGCCAGCAGCCGGTTATGGAGGGACAGGGTGGCGTCTAGCGTTGAGCAGTTCTTC.

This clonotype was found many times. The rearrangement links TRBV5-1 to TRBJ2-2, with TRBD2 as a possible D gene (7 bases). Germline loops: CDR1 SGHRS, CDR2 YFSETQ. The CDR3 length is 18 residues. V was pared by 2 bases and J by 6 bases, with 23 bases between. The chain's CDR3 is CASSFNSGGAQVSGELFF. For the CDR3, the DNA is TGCGCCAGCAGCTTCAACTCTGGGGGGGCCCAGGTGTCCGGGGAGCTGTTTTTT.

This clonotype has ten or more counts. The CDR3 reads CASSPGLALANEKLFF. In nucleotides, the CDR3 is TGCGCCAGCAGCCCCGGATTGGCTTTGGCTAATGAAAAACTGTTTTTT. The chain has TRBV5-1 and TRBJ1-4, with D hard to call. V was trimmed by 4 bases and J by 3 bases, leaving 16 bases between them. The CDR3 sequence is 16 residues long. Per the germline V gene, CDR1 is SGHRS and CDR2 is YFSETQ.

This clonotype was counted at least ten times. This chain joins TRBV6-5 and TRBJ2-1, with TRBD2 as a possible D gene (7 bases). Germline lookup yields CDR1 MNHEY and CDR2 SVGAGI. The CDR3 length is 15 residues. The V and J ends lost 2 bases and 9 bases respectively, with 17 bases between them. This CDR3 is CASSYISGGPREQFF. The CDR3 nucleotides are TGTGCCAGCAGTTACATCTCCGGGGGGCCCCGTGAGCAGTTCTTC.

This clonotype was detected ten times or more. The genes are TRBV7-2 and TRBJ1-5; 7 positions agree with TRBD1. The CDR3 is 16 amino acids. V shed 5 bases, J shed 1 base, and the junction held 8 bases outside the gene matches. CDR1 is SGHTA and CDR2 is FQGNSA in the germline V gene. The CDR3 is CASSLTGVGSNQPQHF. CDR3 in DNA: TGTGCCAGCAGCCTTACAGGGGTAGGGAGCAATCAGCCCCAGCATTTT.

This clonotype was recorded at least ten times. The CDR3 bases are TGTGCCAGCAGCCCCCAGATGGCTGGGGCCAACGTCCTGACTTTC. It is translated as CASSPQMAGANVLTF. The chain employs TRBV7-7 and TRBJ2-6; D remains ambiguous. The CDR3 sequence is 15 residues long. Trimming took off 5 bases at V and 2 bases at J, with 10 bases between the two ends. Germline CDR1 SSHAT, CDR2 FNYEAQ (reference sequence).

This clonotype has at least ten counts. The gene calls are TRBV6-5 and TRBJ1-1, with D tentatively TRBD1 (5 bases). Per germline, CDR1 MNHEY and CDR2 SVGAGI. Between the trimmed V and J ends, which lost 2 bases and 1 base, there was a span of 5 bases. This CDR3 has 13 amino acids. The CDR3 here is CASSYGQNTEAFF. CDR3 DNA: TGTGCCAGCAGTTACGGACAGAACACTGAAGCTTTCTTT.

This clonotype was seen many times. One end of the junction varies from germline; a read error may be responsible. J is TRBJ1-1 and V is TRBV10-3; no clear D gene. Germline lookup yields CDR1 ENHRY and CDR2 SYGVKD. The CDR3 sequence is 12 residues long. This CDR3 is CAIRESSTEAFF. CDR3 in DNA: TGTGCCATCAGGGAGTCGAGCACTGAAGCTTTCTTT.

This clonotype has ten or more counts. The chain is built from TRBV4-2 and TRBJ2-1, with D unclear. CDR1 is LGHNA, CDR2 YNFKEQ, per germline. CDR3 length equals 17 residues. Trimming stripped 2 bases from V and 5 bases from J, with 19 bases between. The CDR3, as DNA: TGTGCCAGCAGCCAACCCCCTCGGGCGGCCACTGACAATGAGCAGTTCTTC. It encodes CASSQPPRAATDNEQFF.

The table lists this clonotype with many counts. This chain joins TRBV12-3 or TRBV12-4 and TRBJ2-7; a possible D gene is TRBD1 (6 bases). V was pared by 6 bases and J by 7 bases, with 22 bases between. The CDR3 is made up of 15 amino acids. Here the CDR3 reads CASRDGQLRTGEQYF. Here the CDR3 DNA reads TGTGCCAGCAGAGATGGACAGCTACGGACGGGGGAGCAGTACTTC.

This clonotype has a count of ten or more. CDR3 in DNA: TGCAGTGCCCTACCACCGGGACTAGCGGGGGGGACAGATACGCAGTATTTT. Its protein is CSALPPGLAGGTDTQYF. The rearrangement joins TRBV20-1 to TRBJ2-3; 16 bases are shared with TRBD2. CDR3 length: 17 residues. Germline V gives CDR1 DFQATT, CDR2 SNEGSKA (reference sequence). V was clipped by 6 bases and J by 3 bases; unmatched bases: 9.

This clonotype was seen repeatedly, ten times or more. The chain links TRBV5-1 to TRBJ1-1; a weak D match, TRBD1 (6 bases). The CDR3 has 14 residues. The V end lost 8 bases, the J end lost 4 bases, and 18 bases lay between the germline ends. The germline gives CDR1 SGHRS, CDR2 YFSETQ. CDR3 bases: TGCGCCAGTAGAATAGGGGGGTCTGGCACTGAAGCTTTCTTT. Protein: CASRIGGSGTEAFF.

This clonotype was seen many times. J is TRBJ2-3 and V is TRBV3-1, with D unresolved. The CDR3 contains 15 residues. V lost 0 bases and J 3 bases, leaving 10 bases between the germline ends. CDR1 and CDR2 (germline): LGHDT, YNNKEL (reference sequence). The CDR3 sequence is CASSQDRSSTDTQYF. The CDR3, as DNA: TGTGCCAGCAGCCAAGATAGGTCTTCGACAGATACGCAGTATTTT.

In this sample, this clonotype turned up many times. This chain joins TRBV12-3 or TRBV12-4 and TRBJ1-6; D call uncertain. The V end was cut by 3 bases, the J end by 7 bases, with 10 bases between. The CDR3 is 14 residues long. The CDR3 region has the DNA TGTGCCAGCAGTTTTGGAGGGAGGAATTCACCCCTCCACTTT. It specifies CASSFGGRNSPLHF.

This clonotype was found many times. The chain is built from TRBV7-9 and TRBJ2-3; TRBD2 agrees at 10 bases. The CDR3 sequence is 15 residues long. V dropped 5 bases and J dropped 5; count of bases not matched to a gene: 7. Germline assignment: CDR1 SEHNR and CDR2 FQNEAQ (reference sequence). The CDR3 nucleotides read TGTGCCAGCAGCCTGGGACTAGCGTTCGGAGATACGCAGTATTTT. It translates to CASSLGLAFGDTQYF.

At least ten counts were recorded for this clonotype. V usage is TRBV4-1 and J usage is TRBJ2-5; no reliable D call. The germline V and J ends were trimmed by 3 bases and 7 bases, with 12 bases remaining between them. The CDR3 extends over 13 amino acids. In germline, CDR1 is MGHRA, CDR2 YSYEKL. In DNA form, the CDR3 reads TGCGCCAGCAGCCAGGTGGGGTCGGCGACCCAGTACTTC. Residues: CASSQVGSATQYF.